This is a list of T cell receptor beta chains from one sample in a study of post-analysis software for immune sequencing data. Each CDR3 protein is one row after TCRdb ran MiXCR on the PCR reads. This sample carries roughly 800,000 distinct CDR3 sequences, 25% to 30% of them seen once, and the ten largest clones take 0.56%. Sequenced input: blood. The receptor source for this set is a girl aged 10-17 years with multiple sclerosis. The CDR3 runs from the conserved cysteine through the conserved F or W.

>TRBV6-2/TRBV6-3|12
CASSSGYDEQFF
>TRBV6-1|16
CASSDFRQGAVLEAFF
>TRBV7-8|15
CASSFGGGAQNIQYF
>TRBV20-1|13
CSASRQDTDTQYF
>TRBV7-8|14
CASGSREGSTEAFF
>TRBV29-1|11
CSVGGGQRYTF
>TRBV11-1|14
CASSPRDPRETQYF
>TRBV6-1|15
CASTRGRGRNQPQHF
>TRBV7-9|12
CASTLGPDEQFF
>TRBV5-1|13
CASSHKQVNEQFF
>TRBV12-3/TRBV12-4|14
CASTRQGISGGYTF
>TRBV5-6|14
CASRRTWEGVQQFF
>TRBV4-3|14
CASSHGSGRYEQYF
>TRBV5-6|15
CASSLLVSGAYEQYF
>TRBV27|13
CASSFSPVRGQYF
>TRBV6-1|14
CASSEGRQGYGYTF
>TRBV20-1|16
CSASPSGSPGGETQYF